These 16 T cell receptor beta chains came from one sample sequenced in a study of neoadjuvant nivolumab and ipilimumab in lung cancer. Clones were read by immunoSEQ multiplex PCR, and TCRdb kept only the in-frame ones, dropping some. This sample has about 29,000 clones, with over 80% found just once. Here the sequenced sample was tumor tissue, taken after neoadjuvant nivolumab, alone or with ipilimumab, at or shortly before surgery. The source of these receptors is an adult with non-small cell lung cancer.

The chain links TRBV18 to TRBJ1-1, with D unclear. The CDR3 runs 14 residues. The V gene's germline CDR1 is KGHSH and CDR2 LQKENI. V was trimmed by 1 base and J by 1 base, leaving 7 bases between them. The CDR3 is CASSPLVQNTEAFF. The CDR3 nucleotides are TGTGCCAGCTCACCACTGGTGCAGAACACTGAAGCTTTCTTT.

This chain links TRBV5-5 with TRBJ2-7; 8 bases match TRBD1. J gave up 3 bases and V 5 bases, and 10 bases lay outside the gene matches. Germline CDR1 SGHKS, CDR2 YYEKEE (reference sequence). CDR3 length: 15 amino acids. DNA for the CDR3: TGTGCCAGCAGGGAAGGACAGGGACTCATCTACGAGCAGTACTTC. Amino acid sequence: CASREGQGLIYEQYF.

The genes are TRBV6-1 and TRBJ1-5; no clear D. The V gene's germline CDR1 is MNHNS and CDR2 SASEGT. This CDR3 has 15 residues. V was trimmed by 4 bases and J by 2 bases, leaving 12 bases between them. CDR3 bases: TGTGCCAGCAGTGCCCAGACGGAGGGCAATCAGCCCCAGCATTTT. Its translation is CASSAQTEGNQPQHF.

This sequence joins TRBV2 and TRBJ1-6; D is ambiguous. Germline-derived CDR1 and CDR2 are SNHLY and FYNNEI. The V gene lost 3 bases and the J gene lost 9 bases, with 6 bases spanning the gap. CDR3 size: 12 residues. CDR3 DNA: TGTGCCAGCAGTGAGCTCGCTTCACCCCTCCACTTT. Translation: CASSELASPLHF.

The chain uses TRBV2 and TRBJ2-5; no reliable D call. This CDR3 has 13 amino acids. Trimming left V 1 base short and J 5 bases short, with 8 bases between. Germline CDR1 is SNHLY and CDR2 is FYNNEI. CDR3: CASSEGTWETQYF. Written as DNA, the CDR3 is TGTGCCAGCAGTGAAGGGACGTGGGAGACCCAGTACTTC.

The CDR3 region has the DNA TGTGCCAGCAGCTTAGCGGGGGGGCGATTCGGCACAGATACGCAGTATTTT. Residues: CASSLAGGRFGTDTQYF. The V and J genes are TRBV7-2 and TRBJ2-3; perhaps TRBD2 as D (7 bases). The CDR3 contains 17 residues. Trimming cost V 0 bases and J 1 base, with 14 bases left between them. The germline V gene has CDR1 SGHTA and CDR2 FQGNSA.

The V and J genes are TRBV10-3 and TRBJ2-1; D is perhaps TRBD2 (6 bases). Trimming stripped 6 bases from V and 0 bases from J, with 21 bases between. CDR3 length: 18 residues. Germline values: CDR1 ENHRY, CDR2 SYGVKD. The CDR3 reads CAISPLDRLGSSYNEQFF. CDR3 sequence (DNA): TGTGCCATCAGCCCTCTCGACAGACTAGGCAGCTCCTACAATGAGCAGTTCTTC.

Only one count was recorded for this clone. The gene calls are TRBV29-1 and TRBJ1-1, with D possibly TRBD1 on 5 matching bases. The germline gives CDR1 SQVTM, CDR2 ANQGSEA. Trimming took 6 bases from V and 0 from J, leaving 11 bases between them. The CDR3 totals 13 residues. The CDR3 sequence: CSVNRNMNTEAFF. For the CDR3, the DNA is TGCAGCGTCAACAGGAATATGAACACTGAAGCTTTCTTT.

The chain carries TRBV5-4 and TRBJ2-2; the match to TRBD1 covers 7 bases. The CDR3 is 16 residues long. From germline, CDR1 is SGHNT and CDR2 YYREEE (reference sequence). J gave up 2 bases and V 4 bases, and 8 bases lay outside the gene matches. This chain's CDR3 is CASSQPGTANTGELFF. In nucleotides, the CDR3 is TGTGCCAGCAGCCAGCCCGGGACAGCAAACACCGGGGAGCTGTTTTTT.

This clone showed up just once. The chain combines TRBV5-1 with TRBJ2-1; the D is unclear. The CDR3 has 16 amino acids. In germline, CDR1 is SGHRS, CDR2 YFSETQ. The V end lost 3 bases, the J end lost 6 bases, and 19 bases lay between the germline ends. This chain's CDR3 is CASSSTTGSFGNEQFF. The DNA for the CDR3 is TGCGCCAGCAGCTCCACCACCGGGTCCTTCGGCAATGAGCAGTTCTTC.

This clone was recorded once. This rearrangement joins TRBV11-2 to TRBJ2-1; no firm D call. V gave up 3 bases and J gave up 6 bases, with 9 bases separating them. CDR3 length: 13 amino acids. Germline V gene lookup returns CDR1 SGHAT and CDR2 FQNNGV. Written as DNA, the CDR3 is TGTGCCAGCAGCTTTGGGGTACCCAATGAGCAGTTCTTC. Protein: CASSFGVPNEQFF.

The rearrangement links TRBV28 to TRBJ2-7, with no clear D. V was pared by 5 bases and J by 3 bases, with 5 bases between. Per the germline V gene, CDR1 is MDHEN and CDR2 is SYDVKM. This CDR3 comprises 11 residues. CDR3 bases: TGTGCCAGCAGTATACTCTACGAGCAGTACTTC. Translated: CASSILYEQYF.

The chain is built from TRBV28 and TRBJ1-5, with 11 bases aligning to TRBD1. Trimming cost V 5 bases and J 2 bases; bases outside gene matches: 11. The V gene's germline CDR1 is MDHEN and CDR2 SYDVKM. The CDR3 consists of 18 residues. CDR3 DNA sequence: TGTGCCAGCAGTCAGGACAGGGGGCCTAATATGGGCAATCAGCCCCAGCATTTT. Amino acid sequence: CASSQDRGPNMGNQPQHF. Filled out from reference TRBV28 and TRBJ1-5, the complete variable domain reads DVKVTQSSRYLVKRTGEKVFLECVQDMDHENMFWYRQDPGLGLRLIYFSYDVKMKEKGDIPEGYSVSREKKERFSLILESASTNQTSMYLCASSQDRGPNMGNQPQHFGDGTRLSIL.

V gene TRBV18 combines with J gene TRBJ1-1; 9 positions match TRBD1. CDR3 length: 14 residues. V shed 3 bases, J shed 3 bases, and the junction held 2 bases outside the gene matches. Germline CDR1 reads KGHSH; CDR2 reads LQKENI. Here the CDR3 DNA reads TGTGCCAGCTCACCCTGGACAGGGGACACTGAAGCTTTCTTT. Protein: CASSPWTGDTEAFF.

The chain employs TRBV4-2 and TRBJ2-1; no definite D call. The V and J ends lost 5 bases and 1 base respectively, with 9 bases between them. CDR1 LGHNA and CDR2 YNFKEQ come from the germline V gene. The CDR3 runs to 14 residues. The CDR3 DNA is TGTGCCAGCAGCGCAGCCGGGTCCTACAATGAGCAGTTCTTC. Amino acid sequence: CASSAAGSYNEQFF.

The chain recombines TRBV27 with TRBJ2-7; 8 bases align to TRBD1. The CDR3 covers 16 residues. Per the germline V gene, CDR1 is MNHEY and CDR2 is SMNVEV (reference sequence). The J segment lost 4 bases and the V segment lost 8 bases, leaving 16 bases of the junction unmatched. The CDR3 reads CASGRPPGTGVYEQYF. CDR3 DNA sequence: TGTGCCAGCGGTAGGCCTCCCGGGACAGGCGTTTACGAGCAGTACTTC.